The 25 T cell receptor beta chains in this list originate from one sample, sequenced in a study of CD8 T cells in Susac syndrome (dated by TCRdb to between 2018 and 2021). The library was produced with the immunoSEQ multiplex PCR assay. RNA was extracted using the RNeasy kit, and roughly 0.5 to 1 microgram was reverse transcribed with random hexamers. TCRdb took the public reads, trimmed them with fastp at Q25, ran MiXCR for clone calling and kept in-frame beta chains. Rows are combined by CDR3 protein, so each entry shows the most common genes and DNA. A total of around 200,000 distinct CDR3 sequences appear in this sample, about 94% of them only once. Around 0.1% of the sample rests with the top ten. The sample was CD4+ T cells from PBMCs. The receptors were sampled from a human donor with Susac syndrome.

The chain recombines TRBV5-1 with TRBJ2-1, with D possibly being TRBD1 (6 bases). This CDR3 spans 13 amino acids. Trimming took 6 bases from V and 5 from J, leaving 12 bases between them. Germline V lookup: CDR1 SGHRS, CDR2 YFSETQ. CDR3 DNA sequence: TGCGCCAGCAACAGGGTTGGGAACAATGAGCAGTTCTTC. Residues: CASNRVGNNEQFF.

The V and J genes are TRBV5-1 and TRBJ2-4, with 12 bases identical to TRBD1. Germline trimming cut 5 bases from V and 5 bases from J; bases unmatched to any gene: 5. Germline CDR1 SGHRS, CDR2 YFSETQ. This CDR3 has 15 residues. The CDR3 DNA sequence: TGCGCCAGCAGTATGGGACAGGGGGCGCAAAACATTCAGTACTTC. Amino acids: CASSMGQGAQNIQYF.

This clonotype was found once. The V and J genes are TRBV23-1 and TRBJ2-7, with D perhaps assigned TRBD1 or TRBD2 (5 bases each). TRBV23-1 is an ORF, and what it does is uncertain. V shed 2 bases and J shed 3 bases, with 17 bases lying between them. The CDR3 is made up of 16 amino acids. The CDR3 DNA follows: TGCGCCAGCAGTCAACCGGGGCAGGAGTTCTTCTACGAGCAGTACTTC. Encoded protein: CASSQPGQEFFYEQYF.

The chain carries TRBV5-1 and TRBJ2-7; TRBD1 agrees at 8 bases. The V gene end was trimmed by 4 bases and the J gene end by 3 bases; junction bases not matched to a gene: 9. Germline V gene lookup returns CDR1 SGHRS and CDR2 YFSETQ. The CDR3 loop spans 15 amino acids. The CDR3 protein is CASSLQTGEIYEQYF. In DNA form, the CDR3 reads TGCGCCAGCAGCCTACAGACAGGGGAGATCTACGAGCAGTACTTC.

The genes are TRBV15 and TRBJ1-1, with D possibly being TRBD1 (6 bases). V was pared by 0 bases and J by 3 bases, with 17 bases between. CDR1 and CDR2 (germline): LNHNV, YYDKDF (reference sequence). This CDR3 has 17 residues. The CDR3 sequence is CATSRDVVGGRDTEAFF. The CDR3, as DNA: TGTGCCACCAGCAGAGATGTTGTGGGGGGCCGGGACACTGAAGCTTTCTTT. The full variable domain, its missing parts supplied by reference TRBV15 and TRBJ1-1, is DAMVIQNPRYQVTQFGKPVTLSCSQTLNHNVMYWYQQKSSQAPKLLFHYYDKDFNNEADTPDNFQSRRPNTSFCFLDIRSPGLGDTAMYLCATSRDVVGGRDTEAFFGQGTRLTVV.

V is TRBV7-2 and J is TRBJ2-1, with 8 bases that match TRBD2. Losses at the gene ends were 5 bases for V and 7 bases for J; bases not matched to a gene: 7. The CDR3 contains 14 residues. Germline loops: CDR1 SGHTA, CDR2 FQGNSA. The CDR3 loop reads CASSQGGTRNEQFF. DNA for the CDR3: TGTGCCAGCAGCCAGGGCGGGACTAGAAATGAGCAGTTCTTC.

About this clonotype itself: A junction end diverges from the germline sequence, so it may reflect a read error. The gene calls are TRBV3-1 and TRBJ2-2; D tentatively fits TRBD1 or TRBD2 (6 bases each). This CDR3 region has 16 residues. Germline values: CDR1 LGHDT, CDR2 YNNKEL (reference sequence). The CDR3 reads CASSQAAQGGTGELFF. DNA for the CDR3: TGTGCCAGCAGTCAAGCAGCACAGGGAGGCACCGGGGAGCTGTTTTTT.

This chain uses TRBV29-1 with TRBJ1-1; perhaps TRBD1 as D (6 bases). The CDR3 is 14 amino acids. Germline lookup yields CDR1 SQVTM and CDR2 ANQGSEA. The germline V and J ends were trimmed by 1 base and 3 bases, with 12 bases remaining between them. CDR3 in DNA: TGCAGCGTTGAAGGTGCAGGGGAGGACACTGAAGCTTTCTTT. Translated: CSVEGAGEDTEAFF.

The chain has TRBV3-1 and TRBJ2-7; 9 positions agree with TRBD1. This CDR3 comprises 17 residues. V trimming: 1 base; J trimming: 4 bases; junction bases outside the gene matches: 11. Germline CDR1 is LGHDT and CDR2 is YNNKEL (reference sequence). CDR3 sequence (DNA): TGTGCCAGCAGCCAAGCCAGCCTAGGGGACAGGGATTACGAGCAGTACTTC. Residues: CASSQASLGDRDYEQYF.

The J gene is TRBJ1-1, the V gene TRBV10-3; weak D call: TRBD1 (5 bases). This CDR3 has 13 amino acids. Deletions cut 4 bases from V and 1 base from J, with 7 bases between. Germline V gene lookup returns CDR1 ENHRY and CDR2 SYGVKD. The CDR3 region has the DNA TGTGCCATCAGTGGGACACAGAACACTGAAGCTTTCTTT. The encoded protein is CAISGTQNTEAFF.

CDR3 coding DNA: TGTGCCTGGAGAAGGGACAGACACCTTACCGCTGAAGCTTTCTTT. Protein sequence: CAWRRDRHLTAEAFF. This chain connects TRBV30 to TRBJ1-1, with 7 nucleotides matching TRBD1. The CDR3 sequence is 15 residues long. Germline V gene sequence: CDR1 GTSNPN, CDR2 SVGIG (reference sequence). The V and J ends lost 3 bases and 6 bases, in that order; junction bases with no gene match: 13.

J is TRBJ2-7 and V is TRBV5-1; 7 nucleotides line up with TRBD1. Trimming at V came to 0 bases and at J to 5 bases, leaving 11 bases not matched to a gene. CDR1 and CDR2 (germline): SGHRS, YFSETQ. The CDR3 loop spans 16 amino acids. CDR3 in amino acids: CASSLARGGAVNEQYF. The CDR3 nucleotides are TGCGCCAGCAGCTTGGCCCGAGGGGGCGCCGTCAACGAGCAGTACTTC.

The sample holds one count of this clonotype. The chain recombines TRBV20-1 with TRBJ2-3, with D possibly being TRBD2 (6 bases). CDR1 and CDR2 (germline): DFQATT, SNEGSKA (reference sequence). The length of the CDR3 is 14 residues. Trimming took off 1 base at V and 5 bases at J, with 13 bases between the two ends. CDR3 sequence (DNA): TGCAGTGCTAGAGCGGGACTGGACCAAGATACGCAGTATTTT. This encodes CSARAGLDQDTQYF.

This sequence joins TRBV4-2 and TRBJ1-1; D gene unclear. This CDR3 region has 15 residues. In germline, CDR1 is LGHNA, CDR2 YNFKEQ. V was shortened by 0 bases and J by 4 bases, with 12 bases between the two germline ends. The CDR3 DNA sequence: TGTGCCAGCAGCCAAGAGTACACGGTGGTCACTGAAGCTTTCTTT. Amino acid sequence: CASSQEYTVVTEAFF.

CDR3 amino acids: CASSFGPLKTEAYGYTF. DNA for the CDR3: TGTGCCAGCAGCTTTGGTCCGCTGAAGACAGAGGCCTATGGCTACACCTTC. The V and J genes are TRBV5-4 and TRBJ1-2; TRBD1 is a possible D gene (5 bases). The CDR3 is made up of 17 amino acids. Germline-derived CDR1 and CDR2 are SGHNT and YYREEE (reference sequence). Trimming left V 2 bases short and J 4 bases short, with 21 bases between.

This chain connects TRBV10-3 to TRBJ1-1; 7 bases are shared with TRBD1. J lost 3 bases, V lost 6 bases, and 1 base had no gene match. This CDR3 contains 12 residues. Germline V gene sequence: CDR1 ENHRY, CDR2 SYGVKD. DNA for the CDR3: TGTGCCATCAGGGGGACAGACACTGAAGCTTTCTTT. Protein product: CAIRGTDTEAFF.

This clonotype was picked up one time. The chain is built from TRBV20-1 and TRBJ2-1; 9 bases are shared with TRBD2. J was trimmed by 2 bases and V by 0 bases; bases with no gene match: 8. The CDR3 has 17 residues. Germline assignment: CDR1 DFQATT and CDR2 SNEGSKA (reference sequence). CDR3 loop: CSARDIRASGTYNEQFF. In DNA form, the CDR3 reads TGCAGTGCTAGAGATATTCGCGCTAGCGGGACCTACAATGAGCAGTTCTTC.

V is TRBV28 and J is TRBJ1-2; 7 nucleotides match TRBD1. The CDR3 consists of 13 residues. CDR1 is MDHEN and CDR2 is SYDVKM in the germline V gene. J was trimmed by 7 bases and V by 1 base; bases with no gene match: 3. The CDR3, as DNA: TGTGCCAGCAGTTTATACAGGGGAGGTGGCTACACCTTC. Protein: CASSLYRGGGYTF.

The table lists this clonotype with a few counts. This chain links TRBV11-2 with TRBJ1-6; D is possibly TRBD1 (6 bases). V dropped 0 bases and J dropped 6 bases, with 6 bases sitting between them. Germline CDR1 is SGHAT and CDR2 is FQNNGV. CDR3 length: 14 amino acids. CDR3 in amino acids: CASSLEQGNSPLHF. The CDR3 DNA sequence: TGTGCCAGCAGCTTAGAACAGGGTAATTCACCCCTCCACTTT.

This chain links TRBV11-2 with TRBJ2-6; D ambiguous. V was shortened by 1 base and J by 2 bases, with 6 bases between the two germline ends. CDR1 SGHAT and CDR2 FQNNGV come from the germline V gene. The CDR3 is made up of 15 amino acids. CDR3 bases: TGTGCCAGCAGCTTAGGGGTCCCTGGGGCCAACGTCCTGACTTTC. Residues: CASSLGVPGANVLTF.

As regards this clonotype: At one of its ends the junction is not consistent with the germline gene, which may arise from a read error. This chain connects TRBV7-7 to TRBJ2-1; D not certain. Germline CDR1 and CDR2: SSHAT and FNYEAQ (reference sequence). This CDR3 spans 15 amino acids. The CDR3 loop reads CASSSVAQPYNEQFF. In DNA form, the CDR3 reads TGTGCTAGCAGTTCCGTGGCGCAGCCCTACAATGAGCAGTTCTTC.

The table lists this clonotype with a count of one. Here the CDR3 reads CASSIEENYGYTF. The CDR3, as DNA: TGTGCCAGTAGTATAGAAGAGAACTATGGCTACACCTTC. The chain has TRBV19 and TRBJ1-2; D is uncertain. Germline-derived CDR1 and CDR2 are LNHDA and SQIVND (reference sequence). This CDR3 contains 13 residues. V lost 0 bases, J lost 2 bases, and 4 bases lay in between.

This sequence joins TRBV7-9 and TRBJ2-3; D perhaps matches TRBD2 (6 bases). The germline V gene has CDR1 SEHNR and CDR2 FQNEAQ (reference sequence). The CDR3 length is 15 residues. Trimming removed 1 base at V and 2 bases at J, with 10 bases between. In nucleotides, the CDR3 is TGTGCCAGCAGCTTAGGGCGGGGCATCACAGATACGCAGTATTTT. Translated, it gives CASSLGRGITDTQYF.

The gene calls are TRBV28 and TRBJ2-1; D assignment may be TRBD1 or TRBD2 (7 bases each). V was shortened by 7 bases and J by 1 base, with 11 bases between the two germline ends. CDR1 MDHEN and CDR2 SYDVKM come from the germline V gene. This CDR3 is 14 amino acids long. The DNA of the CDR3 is TGTGCCAGCACTCAGGGGGGGTCCTACAATGAGCAGTTCTTC. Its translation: CASTQGGSYNEQFF. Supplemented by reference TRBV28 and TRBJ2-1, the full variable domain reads DVKVTQSSRYLVKRTGEKVFLECVQDMDHENMFWYRQDPGLGLRLIYFSYDVKMKEKGDIPEGYSVSREKKERFSLILESASTNQTSMYLCASTQGGSYNEQFFGPGTRLTVL.

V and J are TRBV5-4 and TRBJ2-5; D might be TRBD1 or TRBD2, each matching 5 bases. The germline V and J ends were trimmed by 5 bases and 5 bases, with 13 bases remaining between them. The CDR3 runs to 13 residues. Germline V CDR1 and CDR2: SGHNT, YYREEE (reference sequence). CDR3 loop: CASSRDPGETQYF. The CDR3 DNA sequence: TGTGCCAGCAGTAGGGACCCGGGGGAGACCCAGTACTTC.